This T cell receptor (beta chain) was recorded in a study of blood T cell repertoires in COVID-19. Background on the study: From the United States, Italy and Spain came samples of acute and convalescent COVID-19. From T cells, B-cell-depleted T cells, or PBMCs came the material, which was cDNA or gDNA.

The ends lost 2 bases at V and 2 bases at J; junction bases unmatched: 9. CDR1 is SGHTA, CDR2 FQGTGA, per germline. This CDR3 is 16 amino acids long. Original analysis: Nucleated cell counts were estimated from reference gene primer amplification. Profiling relied on immunoSEQ multiplex PCR, and the TCRdb table lists in-frame clones only, not all of them. V and J calls and clone size are as listed in that table; D and trimming were resolved from the DNA. Here the sample spans 150,000 to 200,000 clones, roughly nine tenths being singletons. The V gene is TRBV7-3, the J gene TRBJ2-7; 7 bases fit TRBD2. Material: peripheral blood. This receptor was taken from a man aged 55 to 70 with active or convalescent COVID-19. The CDR3 spells CASSLSAGSPAYEQYF. For the CDR3, the DNA is TGTGCCAGCAGCTTATCAGCGGGGTCACCTGCCTACGAGCAGTACTTC.